The T cell receptor (beta chain) under discussion was sequenced for a study of blood T cells in healthy people across ages. Across the whole study: In model experiments, template switching was able to capture about one barcoded beta molecule for every two T cells that were present. The study, taken as a whole, reports: There was a strong correlation between TCR beta diversity and naive T cell percentage. When one million T cells were used, diversity estimates were thought to be underestimates.

Next came a second PCR, run for about 6 to 12 cycles, which used a sample-barcoded 5' primer along with a J-beta primer mix. Tagging of each cDNA molecule was performed by a template-switch adaptor with 12 random nucleotides. TCRdb independently ran MiXCR on the 5' RACE reads; one entry per CDR3 protein. Here the sample spans about a million distinct CDR3 sequences, around 49% being singletons. Of note for this clonotype: The target antigen is unknown.

The germline gives CDR1 ENHRY, CDR2 SYGVKD. The CDR3 loop spans 13 amino acids. Trimming cost V 6 bases and J 6 bases, with 14 bases left between them. J is TRBJ1-2 and V is TRBV10-3; D is perhaps TRBD1 (5 bases). Input material: blood. The sequence came from a man younger than 45 in good health. The CDR3 DNA reads TGTGCCATCAGCCCAACAGGATTAGATGGCTACACCTTC. It is translated as CAISPTGLDGYTF.